The rows below give T cell receptor beta chains drawn from one sample of a study of blood T cell repertoires in COVID-19. TCRdb's table, derived via immunoSEQ multiplex PCR, lists solely in-frame clones and lacks some. The sample has hundreds of thousands of clones, more than 75% seen once. Sequencing was performed on peripheral blood. All receptors come from a woman aged 18-29 years who had recovered from COVID-19. CDR3s leave out the opening cysteine and the closing phenylalanine or tryptophan.

v_call cdr3_aa
TRBV7-8 ASSLALSGRVHTGELF
TRBV9 ASSVEAGGHGNTIY
TRBV18 ASSPRQGFDEKLF
TRBV28 ASSLKPGATNEKLF
TRBV11-2 ASSQGTTGRTQY
TRBV30 AWGDYTDTQY
TRBV18 ASSPQYRAGANVLT
TRBV30 AGPDLKTGANTEAF
TRBV15 ATSRQTSYNEQF
TRBV15 ATSRRFGGVGNEQF
TRBV11-3 ASSISAIRSGNTIY
TRBV6-5 ASRRDRGLPLH
TRBV6-5 ASSYRSGAYNEQF
TRBV5-4 ASTVFGRERNTEAF
TRBV7-9 ASSAREREYNEQF
TRBV4-1 ASSLGQGGNQPQH
TRBV6-5 ASTTDRAYPEKLF
TRBV27 ASSGFGGYSNQPQH
TRBV14 ASSQLDRAPYGYT
TRBV19 ASSPGQGDPGELF
TRBV18 ASSPGQGYSGANVLT
TRBV5-4 ASSLELIPEAF
TRBV21-1 ASSERTGEMNTEAF
TRBV6-5 ASSRTSTSYNEQF
TRBV7-2 ASSFSSGTGEYGYT
TRBV29-1 SVEIPDRAGETQY
TRBV2 ASKVQGANSPLH
TRBV11-2 ASSFRVRDTEAF
TRBV12-3/TRBV12-4 ASSFRNTEAF
TRBV11-2 ATLGRTSGEQF
TRBV7-9 ASSSSKAGGGFTYGYT
TRBV25-1 ASSECHPGPRVEPLH
TRBV30 AWNTGTANNEQF
TRBV18 ASSPWTGRDTGELF
TRBV29-1 SVGQSTSGNTIY
TRBV7-2 ASSPRGGAGNTIY
TRBV29-1 SVSGNTEAF
TRBV7-8 ASGDTLAGLDEQF
TRBV6-5 ASKPSGGVPEAF
TRBV7-5 ARSQQGRCEKLF
TRBV7-2 ASSLRGMLAGLSNEQF
TRBV7-6 ASSLIGGQGGREKLF
TRBV19 ASSINPWGSETYNEQF
TRBV5-1 ASSLPGQLTMNTEAF
TRBV11-2 ASSLVAGRTYNEQF
TRBV5-1 ASSDGTVPQETQY
TRBV7-9 ASAPHEGTNYGYT
TRBV5-4 ASSNHRGTGPHEQF
TRBV5-4 ASSTQTGGPADTQY
TRBV20-1 SASPRRGNTEAF
TRBV19 ASSLDPGLVNPQRGQF
TRBV27 ASSPLTLSNQPQH
TRBV5-1 ASSPSLGGITEAF
TRBV5-4 ASSSRQTQSYNEQF
TRBV5-1 ASMRRDRVSEAF
TRBV30 AWSSGLAGQNEQF
TRBV19 ASALAGYNEQF
TRBV4-3 ASSQGLRTSGTGELF
TRBV4-1 ASSQPTSGIDNEQF
TRBV5-5 ASSHPGQWPLNTEAF